The 22 T cell receptor beta chains below all came from one sample that was sequenced in a study of technical replicates of blood from a few donors. Method: immunoSEQ multiplex PCR; TCRdb's copy keeps in-frame clones and lacks some. The sample shows tens of thousands of clones, just under 95% of them seen only once. Material for sequencing was PBMCs. Receptors were obtained from a human donor in good health. Some clones in this sample may be carry-over from other donors' samples.

The chain has TRBV6-1 and TRBJ2-2; 7 bases map to TRBD1. Germline V CDR1 and CDR2: MNHNS, SASEGT. The CDR3 length is 14 residues. V shed 11 bases and J 2 bases; nucleotides not matched to a gene: 8. The CDR3 sequence is CAGTGTANTGELFF. CDR3 bases: TGTGCCGGAACCGGGACAGCTAACACCGGGGAGCTGTTTTTT.

This rearrangement joins TRBV2 to TRBJ1-2, with a weak D call TRBD1 (5 bases). This CDR3 spans 14 amino acids. V lost 1 base and J 6 bases, leaving 12 bases between the germline ends. From germline, CDR1 is SNHLY and CDR2 FYNNEI. The CDR3 DNA reads TGTGCCAGCAGTGAAGGGACAAGTATCCATGGCTACACCTTC. Protein sequence: CASSEGTSIHGYTF.

This clone appeared a single time. The rearrangement links TRBV4-2 to TRBJ1-1; 11 bases fit TRBD1. With 3 bases clipped from V and 4 bases from J, the junction kept 7 bases outside the gene matches. This CDR3 region has 16 residues. Germline V gene sequence: CDR1 LGHNA, CDR2 YNFKEQ. The CDR3 sequence: CASSQNRGQGATEAFF. In nucleotides, the CDR3 is TGTGCCAGCAGCCAGAACCGAGGACAGGGGGCCACTGAAGCTTTCTTT.

This clone was observed a single time. The genes are TRBV6-5 and TRBJ2-7; 11 bases are a match to TRBD2. The CDR3 sequence is 12 residues long. Germline CDR1 reads MNHEY; CDR2 reads SVGAGI. The V and J ends lost 5 bases and 12 bases, in that order; junction bases with no gene match: 6. The CDR3 sequence: CASSSWTSGPYF. The CDR3 nucleotides read TGTGCCAGCAGTAGTTGGACTAGCGGGCCGTACTTC.

The chain links TRBV7-2 to TRBJ2-3, with 7 bases fitting TRBD2. CDR3 length: 16 residues. V trimming: 5 bases; J trimming: 5 bases; junction bases outside the gene matches: 13. Per germline, CDR1 SGHTA and CDR2 FQGNSA. CDR3 protein: CASSKPGLLRRDTQYF. CDR3 bases: TGTGCCAGCAGCAAGCCGGGACTACTTCGCAGAGATACGCAGTATTTT.

CDR3 in amino acids: CASSLARGGSGNTIYF. The CDR3 DNA sequence: TGTGCCAGCAGCTTAGCGCGGGGAGGTAGTGGAAACACCATATATTTT. V gene TRBV7-2 combines with J gene TRBJ1-3; D is uncertain. The V end was cut by 0 bases, the J end by 3 bases, with 12 bases between. CDR3 size: 16 residues. Germline V gene data show CDR1 as SGHTA and CDR2 as FQGNSA.

The chain employs TRBV5-1 and TRBJ2-3; no firm D call. The CDR3 is 12 residues long. Germline values: CDR1 SGHRS, CDR2 YFSETQ. Between the trimmed V and J ends, which lost 1 base and 4 bases, there was a span of 4 bases. DNA for the CDR3: TGCGCCAGCAGCTTGTTAGCAGATACGCAGTATTTT. Protein product: CASSLLADTQYF.

The CDR3 sequence is CASSQGLQETQYF. CDR3 in DNA: TGCGCCAGCAGCCAAGGGCTCCAAGAGACCCAGTACTTC. The chain uses TRBV4-1 and TRBJ2-5; unclear D gene. V shed 1 base and J shed 1 base, with 4 bases lying between them. This CDR3 has 13 amino acids. Per the germline V gene, CDR1 is MGHRA and CDR2 is YSYEKL.

The CDR3 nucleotides are TGTGCCAGCAGCTTCGGACAGGGGCAAGAGACCCAGTACTTC. Translated, it gives CASSFGQGQETQYF. The V call is TRBV5-4, the J call TRBJ2-5, with 9 bases lining up with TRBD1. Germline trimming cut 2 bases from V and 2 bases from J; bases unmatched to any gene: 1. The germline CDR1 and CDR2 sequences are SGHNT and YYREEE (reference sequence). The CDR3 sequence is 14 residues long.

The chain employs TRBV29-1 and TRBJ2-4; D might be TRBD1 (6 bases). Germline V gene data show CDR1 as SQVTM and CDR2 as ANQGSEA. Trimming cost V 4 bases and J 6 bases, with 16 bases left between them. The CDR3 runs 14 residues. The CDR3 coding sequence is TGCAGCGTTGGGCTCTGGGGGCAGGGAAACATTCAGTACTTC. This gives the protein CSVGLWGQGNIQYF.

In its sample, this clone was seen once. The rearrangement links TRBV4-3 to TRBJ2-1, with D possibly TRBD2 on 6 matching bases. V dropped 0 bases and J dropped 6 bases, with 15 bases sitting between them. This CDR3 spans 16 amino acids. Germline values: CDR1 LGHNA, CDR2 YSLEER. The CDR3 nucleotides read TGCGCCAGCAGCCAAGATCTCCGGGACTCGCTCAATGAGCAGTTCTTC. Its protein product is CASSQDLRDSLNEQFF.

CDR3 amino acids: CASSDGGSGANVLTF. The DNA of the CDR3 is TGTGCCAGCAGTGACGGGGGGTCTGGGGCCAACGTCCTGACTTTC. The chain joins TRBV6-1 to TRBJ2-6, with 7 bases that match TRBD2. The CDR3 is 15 residues long. Germline V gives CDR1 MNHNS, CDR2 SASEGT. The V gene end was trimmed by 3 bases and the J gene end by 1 base; junction bases not matched to a gene: 0.

The genes are TRBV4-1 and TRBJ2-7, with TRBD2 as a possible D gene (5 bases). The germline V gene encodes CDR1 MGHRA and CDR2 YSYEKL. Trimming stripped 0 bases from V and 2 bases from J, with 14 bases between. The CDR3 length is 16 residues. In nucleotides, the CDR3 is TGCGCCAGCAGCCAAGAGGAGAGCGGCTTCGCCTACGAGCAGTACTTC. It encodes CASSQEESGFAYEQYF.

The genes are TRBV11-3 and TRBJ2-5; TRBD2 agrees at 9 bases. The CDR3 sequence is 15 residues long. V lost 4 bases, J lost 6 bases, and 9 bases stayed unmatched. Germline CDR1 reads SGHNT; CDR2 reads YENEEA. CDR3 nucleotides: TGTGCCAGCAGCTCGGGGACTAGCACCCCGCAGACCCAGTACTTC. Protein product: CASSSGTSTPQTQYF.

V gene TRBV27 combines with J gene TRBJ2-7; 9 bases match TRBD2. The CDR3 consists of 13 residues. Germline assignment: CDR1 MNHEY and CDR2 SMNVEV (reference sequence). V shed 8 bases and J 4 bases; nucleotides not matched to a gene: 6. CDR3 bases: TGTGCCAGCGAGGCGCGGGGGGGGTACGAGCAGTACTTC. Amino acids: CASEARGGYEQYF.

The chain joins TRBV6-4 to TRBJ2-4, with TRBD2 identical over 13 bases. The V segment lost 2 bases and the J segment 3 bases; nucleotides outside the gene matches: 1. The CDR3 sequence is 16 residues long. Germline CDR1 MRHNA, CDR2 SNTAGT. The CDR3 DNA reads TGTGCCAGCAGTGACGGGACTAGCGGGGACAAAAACATTCAGTACTTC. Translated: CASSDGTSGDKNIQYF.

The chain is built from TRBV7-2 and TRBJ2-3; 8 positions match TRBD2. This CDR3 has 14 residues. In germline, CDR1 is SGHTA, CDR2 FQGNSA. Trimming removed 5 bases from V and 3 bases from J; junction bases left unmatched: 4. This CDR3 reads CASSPREATDTQYF. The CDR3 DNA follows: TGTGCCAGCAGCCCGCGGGAGGCGACAGATACGCAGTATTTT.

About this clone itself: Germline is not matched at one junction end, which may reflect a read error. The same CDR3 arises from other DNA sequences in this sample as well. The chain couples TRBV6-4 to TRBJ1-1; D is unresolved. Germline V gene lookup returns CDR1 MRHNA and CDR2 SNTAGT. The CDR3 sequence is 13 residues long. The CDR3 is CASSAYLTTEAFF. CDR3 bases: TGTGCTAGCAGTGCCTACTTAACGACTGAAGCTTTCTTT.

J is TRBJ1-4 and V is TRBV4-3; no clear D. Per germline, CDR1 LGHNA and CDR2 YSLEER. Trimming removed 4 bases from V and 2 bases from J, with 20 bases in between. The CDR3 totals 18 residues. CDR3 amino acids: CASSPEPPPLRTNEKLFF. The DNA of the CDR3 is TGCGCCAGCAGCCCGGAACCCCCCCCTCTGCGGACTAATGAAAAACTGTTTTTT.

This CDR3 reads CASSLASGRYF. The CDR3 DNA reads as TGTGCCAGCAGTTTAGCTAGCGGGAGGTATTTT. J is TRBJ2-3 and V is TRBV28, with 10 bases identical to TRBD2. Trimming took 2 bases from V and 14 from J; bases not matched to a gene: 1. The CDR3 totals 11 residues. Germline CDR1 and CDR2: MDHEN and SYDVKM.

The chain has TRBV4-1 and TRBJ2-2; D call uncertain. This CDR3 has 11 residues. The germline CDR1 and CDR2 sequences are MGHRA and YSYEKL. The ends were cut back, 5 bases at V and 7 bases at J, with 5 bases in the middle. The CDR3 protein is CASSFHGELFF. The CDR3 region has the DNA TGCGCCAGCAGCTTCCACGGGGAGCTGTTTTTT.

The chain joins TRBV4-2 to TRBJ1-1; the D gene is possibly TRBD1 (5 bases). With 4 bases removed from V and 10 bases from J, the gap between germline ends came to 19 bases. Per germline, CDR1 LGHNA and CDR2 YNFKEQ. The CDR3 is 14 amino acids. CDR3 DNA sequence: TGTGCCAGCAGCCCCATATTGGGAACAGGATCAGCTTTCTTT. Protein product: CASSPILGTGSAFF.